Below are 2 T cell receptor beta chains sequenced from a single sample in a study of shared clonotypes between healthy human individuals. Sequenced by immunoSEQ multiplex PCR; TCRdb stores in-frame clones only, minus some. The profile shows 2 million to 2.5 million clones, approximately 94% of them singletons. The naive CD8 subset, CD45RO-negative cells positively selected for CCR7, excluded terminally differentiated effector memory CD45RA+ cells. Material for sequencing was naive CD8+ T cells from PBMCs. These receptors originate from a man between 18 and 35 years old in good health. Some clones in this sample may be carry-over from other donors' samples.

The chain uses TRBV4-1 and TRBJ1-1; weak D call: TRBD1 (5 bases). Looked up from germline, CDR1 is MGHRA and CDR2 is YSYEKL. Trimming took 5 bases from V and 5 from J, leaving 12 bases between them. This CDR3 has 13 residues. The CDR3: CASSGTLRTEAFF. The CDR3 coding sequence is TGCGCCAGCAGCGGGACCCTTCGGACTGAAGCTTTCTTT.

The rearrangement uses TRBV11-2 and TRBJ2-1, with TRBD1 matching over 9 bases. The ends lost 7 bases at V and 8 bases at J; junction bases unmatched: 12. There are 15 residues in the CDR3. The V gene's germline CDR1 is SGHAT and CDR2 FQNNGV. CDR3 amino acids: CASTLRGTGFDEQFF. CDR3 bases: TGTGCCAGCACCCTTCGAGGGACAGGGTTCGATGAGCAGTTCTTC.